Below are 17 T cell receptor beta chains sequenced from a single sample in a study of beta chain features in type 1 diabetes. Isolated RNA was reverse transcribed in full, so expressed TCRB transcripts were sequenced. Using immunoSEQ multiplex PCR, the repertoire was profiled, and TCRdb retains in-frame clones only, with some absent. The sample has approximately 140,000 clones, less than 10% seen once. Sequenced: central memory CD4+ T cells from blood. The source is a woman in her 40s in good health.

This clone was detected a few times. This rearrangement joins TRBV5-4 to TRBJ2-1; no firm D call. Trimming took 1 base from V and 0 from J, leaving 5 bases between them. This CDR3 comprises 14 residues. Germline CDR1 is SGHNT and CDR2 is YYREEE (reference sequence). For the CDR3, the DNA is TGTGCCAGCAGCTTGCCAGGCTCCTACAATGAGCAGTTCTTC. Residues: CASSLPGSYNEQFF.

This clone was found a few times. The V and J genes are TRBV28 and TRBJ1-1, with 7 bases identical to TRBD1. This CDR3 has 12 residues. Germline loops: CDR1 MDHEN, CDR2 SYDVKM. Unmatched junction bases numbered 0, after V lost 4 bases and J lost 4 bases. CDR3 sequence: CASSSGGTEAFF. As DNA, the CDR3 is TGTGCCAGCAGTTCAGGGGGCACTGAAGCTTTCTTT.

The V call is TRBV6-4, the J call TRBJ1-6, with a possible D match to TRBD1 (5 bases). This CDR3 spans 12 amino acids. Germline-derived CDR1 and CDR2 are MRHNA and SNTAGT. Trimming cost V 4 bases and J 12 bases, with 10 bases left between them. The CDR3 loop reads CASSVERGPLHF. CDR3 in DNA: TGTGCCAGCAGTGTCGAAAGGGGACCCCTCCACTTT.

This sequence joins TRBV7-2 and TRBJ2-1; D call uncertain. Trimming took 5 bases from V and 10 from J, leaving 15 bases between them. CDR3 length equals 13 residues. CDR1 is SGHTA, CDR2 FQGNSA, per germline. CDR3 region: CASSLTRGREQFF. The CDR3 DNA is TGTGCCAGCAGCCTTACACGTGGGCGCGAGCAGTTCTTC. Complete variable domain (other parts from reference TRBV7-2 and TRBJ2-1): GAGVSQSPSNKVTEKGKDVELRCDPISGHTALYWYRQSLGQGLEFLIYFQGNSAPDKSGLPSDRFSAERTGGSVSTLTIQRTQQEDSAVYLCASSLTRGREQFFGPGTRLTVL.

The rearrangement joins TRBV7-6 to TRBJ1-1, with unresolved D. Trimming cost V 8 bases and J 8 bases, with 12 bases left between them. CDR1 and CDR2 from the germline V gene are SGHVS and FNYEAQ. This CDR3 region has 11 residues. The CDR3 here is CASDTRREAFF. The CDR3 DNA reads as TGTGCCAGCGATACAAGAAGAGAAGCTTTCTTT.

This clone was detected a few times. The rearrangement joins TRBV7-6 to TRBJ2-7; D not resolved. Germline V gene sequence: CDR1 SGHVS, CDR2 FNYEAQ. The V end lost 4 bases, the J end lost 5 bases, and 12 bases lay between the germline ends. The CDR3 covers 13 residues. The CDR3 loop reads CASSSQDGHEQYF. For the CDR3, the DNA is TGTGCCAGCAGCTCCCAGGATGGGCACGAGCAGTACTTC.

The CDR3 DNA sequence: TGTGCCAGCAGGGCACAGGGGGTGGCCTACGAGCAGTACTTC. Its translation is CASRAQGVAYEQYF. V gene TRBV2 combines with J gene TRBJ2-7; 8 bases map to TRBD1. The germline V gene has CDR1 SNHLY and CDR2 FYNNEI. The CDR3 totals 14 residues. With V trimmed by 6 bases and J by 2 bases, 6 bases remained unmatched.

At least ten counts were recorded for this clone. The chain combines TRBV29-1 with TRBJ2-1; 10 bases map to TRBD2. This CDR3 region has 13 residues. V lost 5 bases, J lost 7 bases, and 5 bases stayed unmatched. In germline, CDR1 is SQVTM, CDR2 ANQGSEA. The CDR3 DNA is TGCAGCGTTCTGCCTAGCGGGAGTAATGAGCAGTTCTTC. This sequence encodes CSVLPSGSNEQFF.

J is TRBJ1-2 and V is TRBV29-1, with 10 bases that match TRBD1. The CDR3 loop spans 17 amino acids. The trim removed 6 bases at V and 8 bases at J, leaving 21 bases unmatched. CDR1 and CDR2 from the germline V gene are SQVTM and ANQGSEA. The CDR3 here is CSVPNSRRQGANGGYTF. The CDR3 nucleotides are TGCAGCGTGCCGAATTCCCGAAGACAGGGGGCGAATGGAGGCTACACCTTC.

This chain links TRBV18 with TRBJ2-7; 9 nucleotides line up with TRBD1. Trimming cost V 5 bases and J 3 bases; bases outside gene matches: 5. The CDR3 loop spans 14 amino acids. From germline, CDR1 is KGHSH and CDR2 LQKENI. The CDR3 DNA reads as TGTGCCAGCTCATCCGGGGGACAGGGCTACGAGCAGTACTTC. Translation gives CASSSGGQGYEQYF.

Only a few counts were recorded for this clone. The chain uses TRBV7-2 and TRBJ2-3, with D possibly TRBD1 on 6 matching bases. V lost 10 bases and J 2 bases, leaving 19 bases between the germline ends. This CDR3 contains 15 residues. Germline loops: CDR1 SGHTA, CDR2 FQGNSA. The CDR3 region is CATGQRGGYTDTQYF. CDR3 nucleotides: TGTGCCACCGGCCAACGAGGGGGATACACAGATACGCAGTATTTT.

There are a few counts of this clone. In DNA form, the CDR3 reads TGTGCCAAGGGGAGGGACCACAGCACAGATACGCAGTATTTT. Protein product: CAKGRDHSTDTQYF. The rearrangement joins TRBV2 to TRBJ2-3; TRBD2 agrees at 7 bases. The junction had 7 bases not matched to a gene; V was cut back by 10 bases and J by 0 bases. The germline V gene has CDR1 SNHLY and CDR2 FYNNEI. This CDR3 is built from 14 residues.

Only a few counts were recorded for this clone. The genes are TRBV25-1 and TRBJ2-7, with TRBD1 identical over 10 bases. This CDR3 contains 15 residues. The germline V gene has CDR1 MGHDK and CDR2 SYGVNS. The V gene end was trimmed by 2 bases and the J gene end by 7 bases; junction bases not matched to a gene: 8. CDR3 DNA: TGTGCCAGCAGTGAACCCGGGACAGGGGAGCGGGAGCAGTACTTC. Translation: CASSEPGTGEREQYF.

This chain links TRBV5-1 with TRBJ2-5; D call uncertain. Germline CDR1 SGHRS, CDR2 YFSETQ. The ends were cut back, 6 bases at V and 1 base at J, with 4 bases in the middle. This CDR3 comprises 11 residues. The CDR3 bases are TGCGCCAGCACGTCCCAAGAGACCCAGTACTTC. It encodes CASTSQETQYF. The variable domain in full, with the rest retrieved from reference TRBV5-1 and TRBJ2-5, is KAGVTQTPRYLIKTRGQQVTLSCSPISGHRSVSWYQQTPGQGLQFLFEYFSETQRNKGNFPGRFSGRQFSNSRSEMNVSTLELGDSALYLCASTSQETQYFGPGTRLLVL.

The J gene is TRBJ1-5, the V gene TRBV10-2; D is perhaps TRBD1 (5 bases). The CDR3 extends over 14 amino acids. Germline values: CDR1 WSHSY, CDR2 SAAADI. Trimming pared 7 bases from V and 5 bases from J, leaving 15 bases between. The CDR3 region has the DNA TGCGCCAGCACCCGGGGCAGGGAGGATCAGCCCCAGCATTTT. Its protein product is CASTRGREDQPQHF.

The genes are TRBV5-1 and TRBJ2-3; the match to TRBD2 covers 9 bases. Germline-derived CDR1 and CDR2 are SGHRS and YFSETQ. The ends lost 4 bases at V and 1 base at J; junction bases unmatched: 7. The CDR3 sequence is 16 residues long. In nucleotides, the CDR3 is TGCGCCAGCAGCCCCCCCGAGCGGGGGGGCACAGATACGCAGTATTTT. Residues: CASSPPERGGTDTQYF.

The CDR3 spells CASSPGTDEQYF. As DNA, the CDR3 is TGTGCCAGCTCACCAGGGACAGACGAGCAGTACTTC. The chain recombines TRBV18 with TRBJ2-5, with 7 nucleotides matching TRBD1. The J call may be incorrect, as the DNA end agrees better with TRBJ2-7. Germline CDR1 is KGHSH and CDR2 is LQKENI. CDR3 length equals 12 residues.